A single sample gave rise to the 30 T cell receptor beta chains below, sequenced in a study of beta chain features in type 1 diabetes. Findings and limits, study-wide: Type 1 diabetes patients had TCRB CDR3s that were shorter (moderately but significantly so) in all four CD4+ subsets.

Sequencing targeted expressed TCRB transcripts, as all isolated RNA had been reverse transcribed. Produced via immunoSEQ multiplex PCR; TCRdb's table is partial and in-frame only. The sample lists approximately 270,000 clones; approximately 14% were seen once. These receptors' targets are unknown. What was sequenced was naive CD4+ T cells from blood. These receptors came from a man aged 25 to 40 with type 1 diabetes.

The chain is built from TRBV2 and TRBJ2-1; 8 bases are shared with TRBD2. The V gene end was trimmed by 6 bases and the J gene end by 2 bases; junction bases not matched to a gene: 6. CDR3 length: 15 residues. From germline, CDR1 is SNHLY and CDR2 FYNNEI. CDR3: CASRAEREPYNEQFF. In DNA, the CDR3 is TGTGCCAGCAGGGCAGAGCGGGAGCCCTACAATGAGCAGTTCTTC.

This chain uses TRBV5-6 with TRBJ1-2; TRBD1 aligns across 7 bases. The length of the CDR3 is 15 residues. Germline assignment: CDR1 SGHDT and CDR2 YYEEEE. The V gene end was trimmed by 4 bases and the J gene end by 4 bases; junction bases not matched to a gene: 10. Here the CDR3 DNA reads TGTGCCAGCAGCCCGACAGGGCCTTTGATCTATGGCTACACCTTC. Its protein is CASSPTGPLIYGYTF.

The chain is built from TRBV18 and TRBJ2-2; the D gene is possibly TRBD1 (5 bases). CDR3 length equals 14 residues. The V and J ends lost 2 bases and 3 bases respectively, with 7 bases between them. Germline CDR1 and CDR2: KGHSH and LQKENI. The CDR3 sequence: CASSPGRDTGELFF. The CDR3 bases are TGTGCCAGCTCACCAGGCAGGGACACCGGGGAGCTGTTTTTT.

This clone has a handful of counts. The chain uses TRBV4-3 and TRBJ2-5, with D unclear. The CDR3 runs 14 residues. Trimming took off 1 base at V and 1 base at J, with 7 bases between the two ends. Germline V lookup: CDR1 LGHNA, CDR2 YSLEER. The CDR3 bases are TGCGCCAGCAGCCAAGGGTCAGTCCAAGAGACCCAGTACTTC. Encoded protein: CASSQGSVQETQYF.

V and J are TRBV10-3 and TRBJ2-4, with D tentatively TRBD2 (6 bases). Germline assignment: CDR1 ENHRY and CDR2 SYGVKD. The CDR3 has 15 amino acids. With 2 bases removed from V and 6 bases from J, the gap between germline ends came to 14 bases. The CDR3 DNA sequence: TGTGCCATCAGTGAGGGGGCCCTGGGGGGAAACATTCAGTACTTC. As protein: CAISEGALGGNIQYF.

This clone has only one observation. Other DNA sequences from this sample encode an identical CDR3 as well. The genes are TRBV5-1 and TRBJ2-5; D ambiguous. This CDR3 is built from 11 residues. Germline lookup yields CDR1 SGHRS and CDR2 YFSETQ. V was trimmed by 0 bases and J by 5 bases, leaving 2 bases between them. CDR3 nucleotides: TGCGCCAGCAGCTTGGCTGAGACCCAGTACTTC. This sequence encodes CASSLAETQYF.

Only a few counts were recorded for this clone. The V and J genes are TRBV13 and TRBJ2-3, with D possibly being TRBD2 (5 bases). The V end was cut by 5 bases, the J end by 3 bases, with 12 bases between. There are 14 residues in the CDR3. Germline loops: CDR1 PRHDT, CDR2 FYEKMQ (reference sequence). The CDR3 here is CASSPTRETDTQYF. The CDR3 nucleotides are TGTGCCAGCAGCCCAACTAGGGAGACAGATACGCAGTATTTT.

CDR3 in amino acids: CAWTPWTGAESGANVLTF. DNA of the CDR3: TGTGCCTGGACACCTTGGACAGGGGCCGAGTCCGGGGCCAACGTCCTGACTTTC. The V and J genes are TRBV30 and TRBJ2-6; 9 nucleotides line up with TRBD1. V was clipped by 4 bases and J by 4 bases; unmatched bases: 14. The CDR3 spans 18 residues. Germline values: CDR1 GTSNPN, CDR2 SVGIG (reference sequence).

This chain joins TRBV19 and TRBJ2-2; the match to TRBD1 covers 8 bases. CDR3 length: 17 residues. V was pared by 6 bases and J by 0 bases, with 9 bases of the junction left unmatched. The germline CDR1 and CDR2 sequences are LNHDA and SQIVND (reference sequence). The CDR3 DNA reads TGTGCCAGTAGGGGGCCGGGACAGGCTACGAACACCGGGGAGCTGTTTTTT. Protein: CASRGPGQATNTGELFF.

This clone was counted a few times. The V and J genes are TRBV7-9 and TRBJ2-3, with TRBD2 matching over 8 bases. J was trimmed by 2 bases and V by 2 bases; bases with no gene match: 3. Germline-derived CDR1 and CDR2 are SEHNR and FQNEAQ (reference sequence). The CDR3 totals 15 residues. The CDR3 here is CASSLLGLVTDTQYF. As DNA, the CDR3 is TGTGCCAGCAGCTTACTGGGACTAGTCACAGATACGCAGTATTTT.

In the case of this clone: An end of the junction does not agree with germline; a read error may underlie this. The identical CDR3 is also encoded by other nucleotide sequences in the sample. The genes are TRBV5-1 and TRBJ2-7; a possible D gene is TRBD1 (5 bases). The CDR3 is 14 amino acids. Germline V gives CDR1 SGHRS, CDR2 YFSETQ. The CDR3 spells CASSPDSSSYEQYF. Here the CDR3 DNA reads TGCGCCAGCAGCCCCGACAGTTCCTCCTACGAGCAATACTTC.

This clone appeared a few times. The chain uses TRBV18 and TRBJ1-5; TRBD1 might be the D (5 bases). This CDR3 has 17 amino acids. CDR1 is KGHSH, CDR2 LQKENI, per germline. Trimming removed 2 bases from V and 0 bases from J, with 14 bases in between. CDR3 DNA sequence: TGTGCCAGCTCACCATTTCCAGGGTTTGATAGCAATCAGCCCCAGCATTTT. Translated: CASSPFPGFDSNQPQHF.

The V gene is TRBV5-8, the J gene TRBJ2-2; D uncertain. CDR3 length equals 13 residues. The V gene lost 6 bases and the J gene lost 6 bases, with 12 bases spanning the gap. The germline V gene encodes CDR1 SGHTS and CDR2 YDEGEE. Here the CDR3 DNA reads TGTGCCAGCACGGAGCCATGGGCCGGGGAGCTGTTTTTT. This gives the protein CASTEPWAGELFF. Variable domain in full (rest from reference TRBV5-8 and TRBJ2-2): EAGVTQSPTHLIKTRGQQATLRCSPISGHTSVYWYQQALGLGLQFLLWYDEGEERNRGNFPPRFSGRQFPNYSSELNVNALELEDSALYLCASTEPWAGELFFGEGSRLTVL.

This sequence joins TRBV4-3 and TRBJ1-5; the D is unclear. V lost 3 bases to trimming and J lost 3 bases, with 6 bases between them. Germline V lookup: CDR1 LGHNA, CDR2 YSLEER. CDR3 length: 13 residues. CDR3 sequence: CASSHDNNQPQHF. CDR3 bases: TGCGCCAGCAGCCATGACAACAATCAGCCCCAGCATTTT.

The CDR3 nucleotides read TGTGCCAGCAGCGTAGAACCCGCTAGCGGGAGTTCCAATGAGCAGTTCTTC. Its translation is CASSVEPASGSSNEQFF. The rearrangement links TRBV9 to TRBJ2-1; 10 positions match TRBD2. V was pared by 0 bases and J by 6 bases, with 9 bases of the junction left unmatched. Germline loops: CDR1 SGDLS, CDR2 YYNGEE. The CDR3 has 17 residues.

The V call is TRBV19, the J call TRBJ2-4, with 8 bases identical to TRBD1. CDR1 is LNHDA and CDR2 is SQIVND in the germline V gene (reference sequence). The CDR3 contains 12 residues. V was pared by 3 bases and J by 15 bases, with 7 bases of the junction left unmatched. The CDR3 DNA sequence: TGTGCCAGTAGTATCGGACAGGGCACGACGTACTTC. It translates to CASSIGQGTTYF.

About this clone: The same CDR3 arises from other DNA sequences in this sample as well. V is TRBV18 and J is TRBJ2-7; TRBD1 matches at 9 bases. The CDR3 has 13 residues. Per the germline V gene, CDR1 is KGHSH and CDR2 is LQKENI. The V gene end was trimmed by 6 bases and the J gene end by 3 bases; junction bases not matched to a gene: 3. The chain's CDR3 is CASSQGQGYEQYF. As DNA, the CDR3 is TGTGCCAGCTCGCAGGGACAGGGCTACGAGCAGTACTTC.

The chain couples TRBV4-3 to TRBJ1-2, with 8 bases that match TRBD1. J lost 8 bases, V lost 6 bases, and 11 bases had no gene match. In germline, CDR1 is LGHNA, CDR2 YSLEER. The CDR3 is made up of 14 amino acids. CDR3 in amino acids: CASRDHQGAQGYTF. Written as DNA, the CDR3 is TGCGCCAGCAGGGATCATCAGGGGGCGCAGGGCTACACCTTC.

V gene TRBV7-8 combines with J gene TRBJ1-1, with D maybe TRBD1 (6 bases). The germline V gene has CDR1 SGHVS and CDR2 FQNEAQ. The ends were cut back, 2 bases at V and 7 bases at J, with 8 bases in the middle. CDR3 length: 12 residues. CDR3: CASSLKDSEAFF. CDR3 coding DNA: TGTGCCAGCAGCTTAAAGGACAGTGAAGCTTTCTTT.

This clone was seen only a few times. V usage is TRBV29-1 and J usage is TRBJ2-7; no reliable D call. Per the germline V gene, CDR1 is SQVTM and CDR2 is ANQGSEA. CDR3 length: 13 amino acids. V lost 2 bases to trimming and J lost 6 bases, with 14 bases between them. The CDR3 spells CSVESFTTGEQYF. CDR3 sequence (DNA): TGCAGCGTTGAAAGTTTCACCACCGGCGAGCAGTACTTC.

The chain links TRBV6-6 to TRBJ1-1, with D maybe TRBD1 (5 bases). This CDR3 is 16 amino acids long. Germline CDR1 and CDR2: MNHNY and SVGAGI (reference sequence). Between the trimmed V and J ends, which lost 3 bases and 5 bases, there was a span of 19 bases. The CDR3, as DNA: TGTGCCAGCAGTTATCTTCCCCCGGGGGGTGGGACTGAAGCTTTCTTT. It codes for CASSYLPPGGGTEAFF.

This clone has only a few counts. The chain couples TRBV7-2 to TRBJ2-1; unclear D gene. CDR1 SGHTA and CDR2 FQGNSA come from the germline V gene. V lost 0 bases and J lost 8, with 14 bases in between. The CDR3 totals 15 residues. The CDR3 region is CASSLAGAVHHEQFF. DNA for the CDR3: TGTGCCAGCAGCTTAGCTGGTGCAGTACACCATGAGCAGTTCTTC.

The chain recombines TRBV9 with TRBJ2-7, with 9 bases aligning to TRBD2. Germline assignment: CDR1 SGDLS and CDR2 YYNGEE. V dropped 0 bases and J dropped 6; count of bases not matched to a gene: 4. The CDR3 length is 14 residues. Written as DNA, the CDR3 is TGTGCCAGCAGCGTAGACGGGACTAGCATCGAGCAGTACTTC. Translating gives CASSVDGTSIEQYF.

The rearrangement uses TRBV5-1 and TRBJ2-1; 12 nucleotides agree with TRBD2. The CDR3 sequence is 15 residues long. Germline V gene lookup returns CDR1 SGHRS and CDR2 YFSETQ. V shed 3 bases, J shed 5 bases, and the junction held 3 bases outside the gene matches. CDR3 nucleotide sequence: TGCGCCAGCAGCTGGACTAGCGGGAATCACAATGAGCAGTTCTTC. This encodes CASSWTSGNHNEQFF.

Only a few counts were recorded for this clone. This chain uses TRBV18 with TRBJ2-7; D perhaps matches TRBD2 (5 bases). Trimming took off 2 bases at V and 6 bases at J, with 8 bases between the two ends. The CDR3 totals 12 residues. Germline CDR1 is KGHSH and CDR2 is LQKENI. DNA for the CDR3: TGTGCCAGCTCACCAGGGAGTGGCGAGCAGTACTTC. Translation gives CASSPGSGEQYF.

The chain employs TRBV9 and TRBJ2-1; 8 nucleotides line up with TRBD2. The CDR3 sequence is 15 residues long. Trimming removed 2 bases from V and 6 bases from J; junction bases left unmatched: 7. CDR1 and CDR2 from the germline V gene are SGDLS and YYNGEE. As DNA, the CDR3 is TGTGCCAGCAGCGTGGCGCACCTAGCGGGCAATGAGCAGTTCTTC. Its protein is CASSVAHLAGNEQFF.

This clone showed up just a few times. The chain is built from TRBV18 and TRBJ1-1; D remains ambiguous. Trimming took 3 bases from V and 2 from J, leaving 10 bases between them. Germline V gives CDR1 KGHSH, CDR2 LQKENI. This CDR3 spans 14 amino acids. CDR3 nucleotides: TGTGCCAGCTCACCTTTGCAGTTAAACACTGAAGCTTTCTTT. Translation: CASSPLQLNTEAFF.

The J gene is TRBJ2-5, the V gene TRBV7-9; 9 nucleotides align to TRBD2. The CDR3 is made up of 15 amino acids. The junction had 7 bases not matched to a gene; V was cut back by 5 bases and J by 3 bases. In germline, CDR1 is SEHNR, CDR2 FQNEAQ (reference sequence). CDR3: CASSPGIAGEETQYF. CDR3 nucleotide sequence: TGTGCCAGCAGCCCCGGTATAGCGGGGGAAGAGACCCAGTACTTC.

This clone was observed a handful of times. The chain couples TRBV27 to TRBJ2-7; 10 bases align to TRBD2. The CDR3 runs 12 residues. Germline CDR1 reads MNHEY; CDR2 reads SMNVEV (reference sequence). CDR3 nucleotides: TGTGCCAGCACCGCACCCAGACTAGCGGGTGCTGTC. Its translation is CASTAPRLAGAV.

The chain recombines TRBV7-8 with TRBJ1-5, with TRBD1 matching 7 bases. J was trimmed by 5 bases and V by 4 bases; bases with no gene match: 8. The V gene's germline CDR1 is SGHVS and CDR2 FQNEAQ. This CDR3 comprises 15 residues. The CDR3 is CASSSRGPGHQPQHF. DNA for the CDR3: TGTGCCAGCAGCTCGAGGGGGCCGGGTCATCAGCCCCAGCATTTT.